This TCR beta chain appears in the sequencing data of a study of OX40 agonist ivuxolimab in advanced cancers. Study-level findings and limits: Patients with a partial response at 0.1-3.0 mg/kg had among the lowest clonal expansion. In a subset of nonresponders, normalized T-cell clonal expansion was also low.

The ends lost 3 bases at V and 4 bases at J; junction bases unmatched: 4. CDR3 length: 14 residues. Germline-derived CDR1 and CDR2 are SGHRS and YFSETQ. About this clone itself: Its antigen is unknown.

The table came from immunoSEQ multiplex PCR; TCRdb's copy has only in-frame clones and leaves some out. Altogether around 80,000 clones are present, 75% to 90% being singletons, with the ten largest covering 2% to 2.5%. The V and J genes are TRBV5-1 and TRBJ1-1; 9 bases agree with TRBD1. The material sequenced was CD4+ or CD8+ T cells sorted from blood, taken in a trial of the OX40 agonist ivuxolimab. The clonotype comes from an adult with an advanced solid tumor such as melanoma, head and neck, liver or kidney cancer. CDR3 residues: CASSYRGQGTEAFF. CDR3 DNA sequence: TGCGCCAGCAGCTACAGGGGGCAGGGCACTGAAGCTTTCTTT.